This entry describes one T cell receptor beta chain. The antigen is unknown. The sample is drawn from a study of cytomegalovirus exposure and HLA in healthy donors. Study-level results: At a 0.05 false discovery rate, a later analysis found some 18,000 TCR beta sequences to be associated with HLA alleles.

With 60 Vbeta and 13 Jbeta primers, the PCR was carried out. Here immunoSEQ multiplex PCR was the method, and the copy in TCRdb shows in-frame clones only, minus some. Here the sample spans tens of thousands of clones, approximately 82% being singletons. This CDR3 has 13 residues. The V end lost 0 bases, the J end lost 6 bases, and 6 bases lay between the germline ends. Germline CDR1 and CDR2: SGHTA and FQGNSA. Specimen: PBMCs. The sequence was obtained from a man aged 40-49 years in good health and CMV-seronegative. The chain is built from TRBV7-2 and TRBJ2-1; no reliable D call. The chain's CDR3 is CASSLALVNEQFF. For the CDR3, the DNA is TGTGCCAGCAGCTTAGCTCTAGTCAATGAGCAGTTCTTC.